This T cell receptor (beta chain) was recorded in a study of blood T cell repertoires in COVID-19. Profiling relied on immunoSEQ multiplex PCR, and the TCRdb table lists in-frame clones only, not all of them. The repertoire holds fewer than 350,000 clones, with 70% to 90% as singletons. The CDR3 covers 13 residues. Germline lookup yields CDR1 KGHSH and CDR2 LQKENI. V shed 1 base, J shed 5 bases, and the junction held 2 bases outside the gene matches. The V gene is TRBV18, the J gene TRBJ2-7; 7 bases match TRBD1. The sequence was obtained from a man younger than 40 who had recovered from COVID-19. Sequences were obtained from PBMCs or T cells enriched from blood (not recorded which). DNA for the CDR3: TGTGCCAGCTCACCACAGACAGGGCACGAGCAGTACTTC. This codes for CASSPQTGHEQYF. The variable domain in full, completed from reference TRBV18 and TRBJ2-7, reads NAGVMQNPRHLVRRRGQEARLRCSPMKGHSHVYWYRQLPEEGLKFMVYLQKENIIDESGMPKERFSAEFPKEGPSILRIQQVVRGDSAAYFCASSPQTGHEQYFGPGTRLTVT.